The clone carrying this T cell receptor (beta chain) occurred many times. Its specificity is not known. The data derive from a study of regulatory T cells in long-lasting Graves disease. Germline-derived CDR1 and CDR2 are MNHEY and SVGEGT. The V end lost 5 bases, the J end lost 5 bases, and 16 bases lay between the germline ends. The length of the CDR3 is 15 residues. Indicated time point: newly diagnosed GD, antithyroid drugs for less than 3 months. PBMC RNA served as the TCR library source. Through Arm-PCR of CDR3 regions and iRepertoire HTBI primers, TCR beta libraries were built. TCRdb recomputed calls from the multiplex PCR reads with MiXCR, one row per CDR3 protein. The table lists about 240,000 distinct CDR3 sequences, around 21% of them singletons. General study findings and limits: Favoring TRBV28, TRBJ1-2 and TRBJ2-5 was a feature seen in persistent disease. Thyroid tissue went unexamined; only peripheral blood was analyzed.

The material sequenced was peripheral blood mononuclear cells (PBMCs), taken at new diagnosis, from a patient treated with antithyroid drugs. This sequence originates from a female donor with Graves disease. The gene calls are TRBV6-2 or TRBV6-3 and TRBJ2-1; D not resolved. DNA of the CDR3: TGTGCCAGCAGTCCCCATGTTCGGCCTCACAATGAGCAGTTCTTC. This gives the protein CASSPHVRPHNEQFF.